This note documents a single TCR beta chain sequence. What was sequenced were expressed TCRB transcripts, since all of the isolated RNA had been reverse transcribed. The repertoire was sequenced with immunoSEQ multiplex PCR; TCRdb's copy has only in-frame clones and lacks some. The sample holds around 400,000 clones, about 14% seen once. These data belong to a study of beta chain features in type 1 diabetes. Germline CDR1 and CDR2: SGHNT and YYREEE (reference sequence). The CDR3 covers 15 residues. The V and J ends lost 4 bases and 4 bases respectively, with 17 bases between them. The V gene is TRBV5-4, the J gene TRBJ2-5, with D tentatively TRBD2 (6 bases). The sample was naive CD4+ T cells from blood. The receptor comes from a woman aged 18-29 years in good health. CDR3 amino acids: CASSVRLDWGETQYF. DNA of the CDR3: TGTGCCAGCAGCGTAAGACTAGATTGGGGAGAGACCCAGTACTTC.